This TCR beta chain was observed in a study of regulatory dendritic cells for organ transplantation (dated by TCRdb to about 2017). For the study in its entirety: Monocytes were cultured with vitamin D3 on days 0 and 4 and with IL-10 on day 4 to generate regulatory dendritic cells. Before and after allostimulation with regulatory or mature dendritic cells, TCRbeta repertoires were sequenced from sorted naive and memory CD4+ and CD8+ T cells. On day 6, LPS was added to the DC cultures to test how the DCs responded to a strong maturation-inducing agent. Results the study describes overall, beyond this receptor: Of the resting subsets, memory CD8+ T cells had the largest number of alloreactive TCR clonotypes. The repertoires of naive CD4+ and CD8+ T cells were highly diverse, while memory cell repertoires were less diverse, with memory CD8+ cells being the most oligoclonal. In both subjects, allostimulation led to expansion of memory CD8+ clones, though the expansion induced by regulatory dendritic cells appeared to be more limited than that induced by mature dendritic cells. Sequencing was done in only a couple of subjects, and the authors reported considerable heterogeneity between individuals in the alloreactive memory CD8+ T cell pool.

The TCRbeta CDR3 regions were amplified in a multiplexed two-step PCR with Vbeta-specific forward primers and Jbeta-specific reverse primers. Through the immunoSEQ service, the TCRbeta libraries were run on an Illumina instrument for sequencing. The paper's data handling went like this. V, D and J genes were assigned using IMGT annotation, and counts were corrected for multiplex PCR bias using synthetic CDR3 analogues. The immunoSEQ Analyzer calculated repertoire clonality as one minus the normalized Shannon entropy. Clonal expansion was defined using Fisher's exact test with Benjamini-Hochberg false discovery rate control and a two-tailed threshold of P<0.01. TCRdb stores this immuneACCESS table with in-frame sequences only. Part of the clones is absent; in the studies checked, under half of the shortfall reflects unresolved V genes, and no reason is known for the rest. V, J and clone size derive from that table, while D and trimming were established from the DNA sequence. This sample comprises some 9,600 clones, 80% of them detected only once. The ten largest account for roughly 2.5% of the sample.

V is pared back by 6 bases and J by 0 bases, with 12 bases lying between the germline termini. The germline V gene provides CDR1 MDHEN and CDR2 SYDVKM. The CDR3 covers 15 residues, taking in both the cysteine and the phenylalanine. The DNA shown is the 45-base CDR3, in frame from base 1. Sorted T cell subsets were CFSE-labeled and co-cultured for 4 to 5 days with allogeneic regulatory or mature dendritic cells at a 1:10 DC:T ratio. FACS was used to sort naive T cells as CD45RA+ cells and memory T cells as CD45RO+ CD4+ or CD8+ cells. Two healthy control subjects provided the T cells used for TCR sequencing. The Qiagen DNeasy Blood & Tissue Kit was used to extract genomic DNA. With respect to this clone: It lacks a known antigen. No much larger clone exists at a distance of one base, and base qualities are not known.

Sequenced input: memory CD4+ T cells from blood cultured with dendritic cells. The sample's cell subset or site label, in plain terms: CD45RO+ memory T cells. The sequence was obtained from a human donor in good health. The receptor chain draws on TRBV28 and TRBJ1-3; TRBD1 could be the D gene, as 6 bases match. The CDR3 is CASREGVVSGNTIYF. DNA sequence: TGTGCCAGCAGGGAGGGGGTCGTCTCTGGAAACACCATATATTTT. Supplemented by the reference TRBV28 and TRBJ1-3 proteins around the CDR3, the complete variable domain is DVKVTQSSRYLVKRTGEKVFLECVQDMDHENMFWYRQDPGLGLRLIYFSYDVKMKEKGDIPEGYSVSREKKERFSLILESASTNQTSMYLCASREGVVSGNTIYFGEGSWLTVV.